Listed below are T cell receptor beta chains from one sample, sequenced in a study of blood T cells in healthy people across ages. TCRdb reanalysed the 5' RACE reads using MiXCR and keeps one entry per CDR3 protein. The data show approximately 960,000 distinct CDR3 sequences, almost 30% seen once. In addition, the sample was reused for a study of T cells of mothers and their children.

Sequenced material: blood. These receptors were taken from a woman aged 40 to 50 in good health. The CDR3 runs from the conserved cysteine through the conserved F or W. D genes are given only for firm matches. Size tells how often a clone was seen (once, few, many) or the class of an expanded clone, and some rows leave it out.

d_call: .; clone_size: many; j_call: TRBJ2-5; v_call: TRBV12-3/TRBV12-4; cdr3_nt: TGTGCCAGCAGTTTCCCAGGGTCGAAGACCCAGTACTTC; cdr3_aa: CASSFPGSKTQYF
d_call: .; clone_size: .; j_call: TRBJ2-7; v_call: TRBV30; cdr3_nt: TGTGCCTGGCTCGCTCTGGGCGGAACTGAAAAACCCTACGAGCAGTACTTC; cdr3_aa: CAWLALGGTEKPYEQYF
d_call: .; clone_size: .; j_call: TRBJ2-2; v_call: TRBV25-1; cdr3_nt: TGTGCCAGCACCACTACGGGGACCGGGGAGCTGTTTTTT; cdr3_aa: CASTTTGTGELFF
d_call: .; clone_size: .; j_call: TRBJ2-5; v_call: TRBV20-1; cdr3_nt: TGCAGTGCTAGAGGCTATACACCTAACAGGAACCTACTCCAGGAGACCCAGTACTTC; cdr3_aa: CSARGYTPNRNLLQETQYF
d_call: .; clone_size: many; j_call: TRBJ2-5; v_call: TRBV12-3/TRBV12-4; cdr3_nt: TGTGCCAGCGCCTATTCCCGGATCACGCGAGAGACCCAGTACTTC; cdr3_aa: CASAYSRITRETQYF
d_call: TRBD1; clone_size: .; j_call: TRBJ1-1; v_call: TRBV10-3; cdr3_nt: TGTGCCATCAGTGAGGGACAGGGGTTGAACACTGAAGCTTTCTTT; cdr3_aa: CAISEGQGLNTEAFF
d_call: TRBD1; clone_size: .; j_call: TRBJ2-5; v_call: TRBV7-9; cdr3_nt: TGTGCCGGCAGCTTAGGTTACGGGACAGAAGGGACCCAGTACTTC; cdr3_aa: CAGSLGYGTEGTQYF
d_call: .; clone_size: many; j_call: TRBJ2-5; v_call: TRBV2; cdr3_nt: TGTGCCAGCAGTGAAAGGGAGGTCAGAAGAAAGGAGACCCAGTACTTC; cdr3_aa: CASSEREVRRKETQYF
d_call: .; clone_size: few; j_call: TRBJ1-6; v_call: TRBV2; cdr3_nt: TGTGCCAGCGGACGGGGTAGGTCCTATAATTCACCCCTCCACTTT; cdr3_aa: CASGRGRSYNSPLHF
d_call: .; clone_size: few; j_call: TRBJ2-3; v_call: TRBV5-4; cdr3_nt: TGTGCCAGCAGCCTTGGGCGTCTCGGAGATACGCAGTATTTT; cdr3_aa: CASSLGRLGDTQYF
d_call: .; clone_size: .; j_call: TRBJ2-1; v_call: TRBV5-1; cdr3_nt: TGCGCCAGCGGGAAGGGGGGCTCCTACAATGAGCAGTTCTTC; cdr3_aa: CASGKGGSYNEQFF
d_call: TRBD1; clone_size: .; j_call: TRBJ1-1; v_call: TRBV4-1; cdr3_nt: TGCGCCAGCAGCCAAGAAGAGGGGGCTGACACTGAAGCTTTCTTT; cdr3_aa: CASSQEEGADTEAFF
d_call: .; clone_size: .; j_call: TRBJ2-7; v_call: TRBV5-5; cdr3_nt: TGTGCCAGCAGCTTGGGTATTGCAGGGCCCTACGAGCAGTACTTC; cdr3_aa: CASSLGIAGPYEQYF
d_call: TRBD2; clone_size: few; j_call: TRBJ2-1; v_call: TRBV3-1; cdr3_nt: TGTGCCAGCAGCCAAGATCCCGGTAGCGGGGGGACCTCCTACAATGAGCAGTTCTTC; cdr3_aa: CASSQDPGSGGTSYNEQFF
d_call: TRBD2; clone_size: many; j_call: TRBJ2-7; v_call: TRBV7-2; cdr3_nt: TGTGCCAGCAGCTTAGGGGGAGGGATCTACGAGCAGTACTTC; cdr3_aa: CASSLGGGIYEQYF
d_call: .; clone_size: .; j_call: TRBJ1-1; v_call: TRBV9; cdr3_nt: TGTGCCAGCAGCGAGGGTGACCGGGCAACTGAAGCTTTCTTT; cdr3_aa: CASSEGDRATEAFF
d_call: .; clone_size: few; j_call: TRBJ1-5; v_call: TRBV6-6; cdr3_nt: TGTGCCAGCGGTCCAGGGGTCAATCAGCCCCAGCATTTT; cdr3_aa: CASGPGVNQPQHF
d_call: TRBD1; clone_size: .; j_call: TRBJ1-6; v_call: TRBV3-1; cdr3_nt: TGTGCCAGCAGCCACCGACAGGGGTGGAATTCACCCCCCCACTTT; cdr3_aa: CASSHRQGWNSPPHF
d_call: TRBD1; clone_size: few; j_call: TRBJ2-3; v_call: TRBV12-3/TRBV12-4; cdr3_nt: TGTGCCAGCAGCCAGGACAGGGGCGCGGGAGATACGCAGTATTTT; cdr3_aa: CASSQDRGAGDTQYF
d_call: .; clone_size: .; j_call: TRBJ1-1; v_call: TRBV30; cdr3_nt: TGTGCCTGGAGTGTCGGGGGGTGGACTGAAGCTTTCTTT; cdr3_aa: CAWSVGGWTEAFF
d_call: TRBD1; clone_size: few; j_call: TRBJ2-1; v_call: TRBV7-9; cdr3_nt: TGTGCCAGCAGCCAACAGGGGGCTGAATACAATGAGCAGTTCTTC; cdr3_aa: CASSQQGAEYNEQFF
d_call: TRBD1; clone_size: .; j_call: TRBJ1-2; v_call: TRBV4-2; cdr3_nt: TGTGCCAACAGCCCAGGGACAGGTCGGTATGGCTACACCTTC; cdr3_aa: CANSPGTGRYGYTF
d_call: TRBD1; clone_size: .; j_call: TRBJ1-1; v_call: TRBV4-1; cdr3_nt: TGCGCCAGCAATCAGGGGGCCAACACTGAAGCTTTCTTT; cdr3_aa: CASNQGANTEAFF
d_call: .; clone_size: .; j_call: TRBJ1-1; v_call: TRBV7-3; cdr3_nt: TGTGCCAGCAGCTCCTTTGGGCGGACTGAAGCTTTCTTT; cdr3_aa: CASSSFGRTEAFF
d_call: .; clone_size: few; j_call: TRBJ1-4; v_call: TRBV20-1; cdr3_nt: TGCAGTGCTGGCGGGGTTCTTAATGAAAAACTGTTTTTT; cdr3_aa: CSAGGVLNEKLFF
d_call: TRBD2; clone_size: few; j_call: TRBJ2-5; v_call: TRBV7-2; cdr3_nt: TGTGCCAGCAGCTTAGGACTAGCGGGGTGGGAGACCCAGTACTTC; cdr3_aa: CASSLGLAGWETQYF
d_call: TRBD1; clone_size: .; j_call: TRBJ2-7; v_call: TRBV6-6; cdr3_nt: TGTGCCAGCAGTCAAACCAGGGGGCCCCCCTACGAGCAGTACTTC; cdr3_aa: CASSQTRGPPYEQYF
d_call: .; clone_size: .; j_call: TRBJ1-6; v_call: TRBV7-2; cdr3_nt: TGTGCCAGCAGCTTAGGCCTTCGGGGGCCCCCCCTCCACTTT; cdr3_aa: CASSLGLRGPPLHF
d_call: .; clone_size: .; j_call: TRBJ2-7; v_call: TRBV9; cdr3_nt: TGTGCCAGCAGCTCCCTGGGCGCCAACTACGAGCAGTACTTC; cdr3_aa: CASSSLGANYEQYF
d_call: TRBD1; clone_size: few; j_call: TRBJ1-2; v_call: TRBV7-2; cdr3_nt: TGTGCCAGCAGCTACATACCAGGGACAGGGAACTATGGCTACACCTTC; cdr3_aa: CASSYIPGTGNYGYTF
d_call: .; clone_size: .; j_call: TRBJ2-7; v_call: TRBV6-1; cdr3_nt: TGTGCCAGCAGCCGCTCATCTTCCGGGGTGAATATCTACGAGCAGTACTTC; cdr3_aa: CASSRSSSGVNIYEQYF
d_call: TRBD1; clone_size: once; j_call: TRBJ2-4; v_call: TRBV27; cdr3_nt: TGTGCCTGCAGTCGAGAACTTCCGGGACAGGGTGACGGGCAGTACTTC; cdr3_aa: CACSRELPGQGDGQYF
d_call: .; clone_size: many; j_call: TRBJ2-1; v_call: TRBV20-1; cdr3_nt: TGCAGTGCTAGAGATGAGACTTACTACAATGAGCAGTTCTTC; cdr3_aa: CSARDETYYNEQFF
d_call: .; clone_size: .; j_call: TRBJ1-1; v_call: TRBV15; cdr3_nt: TGTGCCACCAGCAGAGAACCAAGGTTGAACACTGAAGCTTTCTTT; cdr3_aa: CATSREPRLNTEAFF
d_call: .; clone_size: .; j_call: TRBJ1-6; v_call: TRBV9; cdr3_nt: TGTGCCAGCAGCGTAGACCCGCAAGTTCGAGCACCCCTCCACTTT; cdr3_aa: CASSVDPQVRAPLHF
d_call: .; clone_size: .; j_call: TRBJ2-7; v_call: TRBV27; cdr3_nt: TGTGCCAGCAGTTTAAGGTTTGCCTACGAGCAGTACTTC; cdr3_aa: CASSLRFAYEQYF
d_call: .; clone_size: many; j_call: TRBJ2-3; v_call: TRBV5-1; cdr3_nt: TGCGCCAGCAGCCATTTCCCCGATACGCAGTATTTT; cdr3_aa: CASSHFPDTQYF
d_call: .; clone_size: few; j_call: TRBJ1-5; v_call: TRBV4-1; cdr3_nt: TGCGCCAGCAGCCATGTAGGGCAGGGCAATCAGCCCCAGCATTTT; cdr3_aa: CASSHVGQGNQPQHF
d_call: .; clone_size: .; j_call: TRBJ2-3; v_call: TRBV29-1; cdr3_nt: TGCAGCGTTGAAGATCCGCGAGGGGCGGGGGATACGCAGTATTTT; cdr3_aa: CSVEDPRGAGDTQYF
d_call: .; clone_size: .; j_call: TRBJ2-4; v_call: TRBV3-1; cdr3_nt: TGTGCCAGCAGCCAGATGTTTGGGGGGCGAGAAGAGCAGTACTTC; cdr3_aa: CASSQMFGGREEQYF
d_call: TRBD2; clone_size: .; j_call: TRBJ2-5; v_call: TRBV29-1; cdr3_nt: TGCAGCGTGACCCGGGGACTAGCGGGAGCGGAGACCCAGTACTTC; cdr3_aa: CSVTRGLAGAETQYF
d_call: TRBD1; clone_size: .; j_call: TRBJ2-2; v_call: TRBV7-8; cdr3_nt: TGTGCCAGCAGCTTCCCAACCCGACAGGGCGGGACCGGGGAGCTGTTTTTT; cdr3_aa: CASSFPTRQGGTGELFF
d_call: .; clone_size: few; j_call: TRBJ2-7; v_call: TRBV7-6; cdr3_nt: TGTGCCAGCAGCTTAAGCGATCTAGAGCAGTACTTC; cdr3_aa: CASSLSDLEQYF
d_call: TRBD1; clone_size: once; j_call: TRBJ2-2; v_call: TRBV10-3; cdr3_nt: TGTGCCATCAGTGGTATGGGACAGGGGTTCACCGGGGAGCTGTTTTTT; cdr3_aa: CAISGMGQGFTGELFF
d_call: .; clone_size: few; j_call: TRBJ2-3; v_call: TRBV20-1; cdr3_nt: TGCAGTGCCACTGTCCGGGACCTACGCACAGATACGCAGTATTTT; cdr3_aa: CSATVRDLRTDTQYF
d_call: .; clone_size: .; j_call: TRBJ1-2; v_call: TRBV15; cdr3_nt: TGTGCCACCAGCAGAGATTATACGGAGAACTATGGCTACACCTTC; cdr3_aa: CATSRDYTENYGYTF
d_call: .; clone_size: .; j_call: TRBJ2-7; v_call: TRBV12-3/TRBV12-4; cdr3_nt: TGTGCCAGCAGCTGGACCTCCAGCTCCTACAATGAGCAGTACTTC; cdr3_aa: CASSWTSSSYNEQYF